These 13 T cell receptor beta chains were sequenced from one sample in a study of beta chain features in type 1 diabetes. The authors reverse transcribed all of the isolated RNA, so sequencing captured expressed TCRB transcripts. Sequenced by immunoSEQ multiplex PCR; TCRdb stores in-frame clones only, minus some. The sample holds hundreds of thousands of clones; 14% are singletons and the top ten take roughly 7%. Sequenced sample: central memory CD4+ T cells from blood. The receptors originated from a man aged 25-40 years in good health.

V usage is TRBV25-1 and J usage is TRBJ1-2; a weak D match, TRBD1 (5 bases). Germline assignment: CDR1 MGHDK and CDR2 SYGVNS. There are 14 residues in the CDR3. V lost 2 bases and J 3 bases, leaving 10 bases between the germline ends. The CDR3 DNA is TGTGCCAGCAGTGAAGGGGGAGTTTACTATGGCTACACCTTC. Its protein is CASSEGGVYYGYTF.

J is TRBJ1-2 and V is TRBV6-5, with 11 bases aligning to TRBD1. V was pared by 6 bases and J by 4 bases, with 7 bases of the junction left unmatched. Germline V CDR1 and CDR2: MNHEY, SVGAGI. The CDR3 is 15 amino acids. The CDR3 region has the DNA TGTGCCAGCAGCCCGGACAGGGGGCCTGTCTATGGCTACACCTTC. This encodes CASSPDRGPVYGYTF.

This clone was counted a few times. The chain employs TRBV7-2 and TRBJ1-2; TRBD1 aligns across 7 bases. Germline V gene data show CDR1 as SGHTA and CDR2 as FQGNSA. The ends lost 5 bases at V and 6 bases at J; junction bases unmatched: 6. The CDR3 consists of 13 residues. The CDR3 spells CASSRGQENGYTF. CDR3 sequence (DNA): TGTGCCAGCAGCCGCGGACAGGAGAATGGCTACACCTTC.

The sample holds many counts of this clone. The sample contains more than one DNA sequence encoding this CDR3. The CDR3 DNA reads as TGTGCCACCCGGACAGGGGGTACTGAAGCTTTCTTT. The encoded protein is CATRTGGTEAFF. The chain couples TRBV10-3 to TRBJ1-1; TRBD1 aligns across 10 bases. The CDR3 has 12 residues. Germline-derived CDR1 and CDR2 are ENHRY and SYGVKD. Germline trimming cut 10 bases from V and 5 bases from J; bases unmatched to any gene: 4.

This clone turned up a few times. Other DNA sequences in this sample translate to the same CDR3. The chain uses TRBV9 and TRBJ2-1; D is possibly TRBD2 (5 bases). Germline V gene data show CDR1 as SGDLS and CDR2 as YYNGEE. V was clipped by 0 bases and J by 10 bases, with 11 bases between them. The CDR3 length is 13 residues. The chain's CDR3 is CASSVVLAGEQFF. CDR3 nucleotide sequence: TGTGCCAGCAGCGTAGTGCTAGCAGGCGAGCAGTTCTTC. Full variable domain (missing parts from reference TRBV9 and TRBJ2-1): DSGVTQTPKHLITATGQRVTLRCSPRSGDLSVYWYQQSLDQGLQFLIQYYNGEERAKGNILERFSAQQFPDLHSELNLSSLELGDSALYFCASSVVLAGEQFFGPGTRLTVL.

This chain connects TRBV2 to TRBJ2-2; D may be TRBD1 or TRBD2 (7 bases each). The germline CDR1 and CDR2 sequences are SNHLY and FYNNEI. This CDR3 is 15 amino acids long. V shed 4 bases and J shed 4 bases, with 13 bases lying between them. CDR3 coding DNA: TGTGCCAGCAGTGGGGAGGGGGCAGGCACCGGGGAGCTGTTTTTT. Translation gives CASSGEGAGTGELFF.

This clone was seen more than once but under ten times. The chain is built from TRBV5-6 and TRBJ2-2, with D unclear. Trimming pared 4 bases from V and 6 bases from J, leaving 7 bases between. Germline lookup yields CDR1 SGHDT and CDR2 YYEEEE. The CDR3 loop spans 12 amino acids. The CDR3 is CASSLPAGELFF. For the CDR3, the DNA is TGTGCCAGCAGCCTCCCGGCCGGGGAGCTGTTTTTT.

J is TRBJ2-5 and V is TRBV10-2, with D possibly matching TRBD1 (6 bases). Germline-derived CDR1 and CDR2 are WSHSY and SAAADI. The CDR3 extends over 14 amino acids. With 0 bases removed from V and 3 bases from J, the gap between germline ends came to 8 bases. In nucleotides, the CDR3 is TGCGCCAGCAGTGAGTCGAACAGGGAAGAGACCCAGTACTTC. It encodes CASSESNREETQYF.

The V gene is TRBV5-6, the J gene TRBJ2-1; 12 nucleotides line up with TRBD2. The ends lost 4 bases at V and 12 bases at J; junction bases unmatched: 17. The length of the CDR3 is 17 residues. CDR1 is SGHDT and CDR2 is YYEEEE in the germline V gene. The CDR3 loop is CASSPSSVASGRAGQFF. Here the CDR3 DNA reads TGTGCCAGCAGCCCTTCCTCGGTCGCTAGCGGGAGGGCGGGGCAGTTCTTC.

As concerns this clone: This CDR3 is also generated by other DNA sequences in the sample. V usage is TRBV5-1 and J usage is TRBJ1-4; TRBD1 agrees at 9 bases. CDR1 is SGHRS, CDR2 YFSETQ, per germline. With 3 bases clipped from V and 5 bases from J, the junction kept 2 bases outside the gene matches. This CDR3 has 14 residues. The CDR3: CASSSGQGNEKLFF. CDR3 coding DNA: TGCGCCAGCAGCTCGGGACAGGGAAATGAAAAACTGTTTTTT.

The chain links TRBV19 to TRBJ1-5, with D unresolved. The V gene's germline CDR1 is LNHDA and CDR2 SQIVND (reference sequence). The CDR3 extends over 14 amino acids. The germline V and J ends were trimmed by 7 bases and 0 bases, with 10 bases remaining between them. The CDR3 region has the DNA TGTGCCAGTAACTCCCACAGTAGCAATCAGCCCCAGCATTTT. It translates to CASNSHSSNQPQHF.

CDR3 amino acids: CASSLGREKLFF. The CDR3, as DNA: TGTGCCAGCAGCTTAGGGCGAGAAAAACTGTTTTTT. The rearrangement uses TRBV7-9 and TRBJ1-4, with D unresolved. Trimming took off 1 base at V and 8 bases at J, with 5 bases between the two ends. Germline values: CDR1 SEHNR, CDR2 FQNEAQ (reference sequence). The CDR3 is 12 amino acids.

A few counts support this clone. This chain joins TRBV5-1 and TRBJ2-1; 9 nucleotides agree with TRBD2. This CDR3 is built from 16 residues. The V gene end was trimmed by 4 bases and the J gene end by 9 bases; junction bases not matched to a gene: 14. CDR1 is SGHRS and CDR2 is YFSETQ in the germline V gene. The CDR3 coding sequence is TGCGCCAGCAGCACCTTAGCGGGAGAAAAGGTTGGTGAGCAGTTCTTC. Translated: CASSTLAGEKVGEQFF.